This TCR beta chain stems from a study of shared clonotypes between healthy human individuals. Details on this clone: Its specificity is unknown.

Study outcomes and limitations: In the sorted subsets, rarefaction showed sequencing was incomplete despite large depth. Researchers sampled blood only, noting tissue repertoires likely differ.

Some 27,000 T cell genomes, or approximately 190 ng DNA, went into the sorted-subset replicate PCRs. The repertoire was sequenced with immunoSEQ multiplex PCR; TCRdb's copy has only in-frame clones and lacks some. The sample consists of roughly 1,600,000 clones, 97% to 99% of them appearing once. This CDR3 has 13 amino acids. In germline, CDR1 is SGHRS, CDR2 YFSETQ. The trim removed 4 bases at V and 8 bases at J, leaving 4 bases unmatched. This chain uses TRBV5-1 with TRBJ2-1; TRBD1 agrees at 9 bases. The TCR comes from a man in his thirties or forties in good health. The sequenced sample was naive CD4+ T cells sorted from blood. Indicated subset: CD45RA+ positively selected. CDR3 DNA sequence: TGCGCCAGCAGCGAGGGACAGGGCGATGAGCAGTTCTTC. As protein: CASSEGQGDEQFF.